The T cell receptor beta chain under discussion was sequenced for a study of T cell responses to AZD1222 COVID-19 vaccine. Profiling relied on immunoSEQ multiplex PCR, and the TCRdb table lists in-frame clones only, not all of them. The sample has 75,000 to 90,000 clones, 92% seen once. Combined were second doses at about 4 or about 12 weeks. CDR3 length equals 16 residues. Germline-derived CDR1 and CDR2 are MNHEY and SVGAGI. Trimming stripped 0 bases from V and 3 bases from J, with 11 bases between. The sequence came from an adult who received the AZD1222 COVID-19 vaccine. The chain has TRBV6-5 and TRBJ2-2; possible D gene TRBD2, 6 bases. Sequenced here: peripheral blood, sampled 28 days after the second AZD1222 dose. The CDR3 DNA reads TGTGCCAGCAGTTACTCTACTAGCTCCTACACCGGGGAGCTGTTTTTT. This sequence encodes CASSYSTSSYTGELFF.